Following are 24 T cell receptor beta chains from one sample sequenced in a study of post-analysis software for immune sequencing data. Study findings and constraints: In patients, about 5 TRBV segments were more frequent than in controls, with TRBV5-6, TRBV5-1 and TRBV20-1 among them.

Unique molecular identifiers were carried by the TCR beta cDNA libraries. Each CDR3 protein gets one entry after TCRdb re-called the PCR reads with MiXCR. The sample includes 700,000 to 800,000 distinct CDR3 sequences, 25% to 30% of them seen just once. Their cognate antigens are unknown. The sample taken for sequencing was blood. The receptors shown here come from a girl between 5 and 17 years old with multiple sclerosis.

This clonotype was observed a handful of times. V and J are TRBV28 and TRBJ2-5; 8 bases match TRBD1. With the DNA end fitting TRBJ2-7 better, the J assignment may be wrong. The germline gives CDR1 MDHEN, CDR2 SYDVKM. This CDR3 contains 14 residues. The CDR3 here is CASSSPTGASEQYF. CDR3 DNA: TGTGCCAGCAGTTCCCCGACAGGGGCGTCCGAGCAGTACTTC.

There are a few counts of this clonotype. This rearrangement joins TRBV28 to TRBJ2-7, with D perhaps matching TRBD1 (6 bases). V shed 5 bases and J shed 2 bases, with 16 bases lying between them. CDR3 length: 15 amino acids. Germline CDR1 reads MDHEN; CDR2 reads SYDVKM. Here the CDR3 DNA reads TGTGCCAGCAGTCGGGACATGATGAAACCCTACGAGCAGTACTTC. Protein: CASSRDMMKPYEQYF.

The chain couples TRBV4-1 to TRBJ1-4; no clear D. V was trimmed by 0 bases and J by 8 bases, leaving 16 bases between them. CDR3 size: 16 residues. Per the germline V gene, CDR1 is MGHRA and CDR2 is YSYEKL. The CDR3 spells CASSQDRGGWREKLFF. The CDR3 bases are TGCGCCAGCAGCCAAGATCGCGGAGGCTGGAGAGAAAAACTGTTTTTT.

The chain has TRBV27 and TRBJ2-1, with 9 nucleotides matching TRBD2. The CDR3 loop spans 14 amino acids. V gave up 7 bases and J gave up 6 bases; unmatched junction bases: 7. The V gene's germline CDR1 is MNHEY and CDR2 SMNVEV (reference sequence). The CDR3, as DNA: TGTGCCAGCAACCTCATAGCGGGAGTCAATGAGCAGTTCTTC. Translated, it gives CASNLIAGVNEQFF.

A few counts support this clonotype. The rearrangement links TRBV29-1 to TRBJ2-5; possible D gene TRBD2, 6 bases. Looked up from germline, CDR1 is SQVTM and CDR2 is ANQGSEA. V lost 8 bases, J lost 3 bases, and 13 bases lay in between. This CDR3 comprises 12 residues. CDR3 region: CSRARREETQYF. The CDR3 DNA sequence: TGCAGCAGAGCCCGGAGGGAAGAGACCCAGTACTTC.

With respect to this clonotype: A single base separates this from a much larger clone, so it may be a read error. The rearrangement joins TRBV29-1 to TRBJ2-7; D is ambiguous. The germline CDR1 and CDR2 sequences are SQVTM and ANQGSEA. This CDR3 contains 15 residues. The V end lost 5 bases, the J end lost 3 bases, and 20 bases lay between the germline ends. The CDR3 reads CSVRSRAVPNYEQYF. CDR3 DNA sequence: TGCAGCGTTAGGAGCCGGGCCGTCCCAAACTACGAGCAGTACTTC.

The chain joins TRBV18 to TRBJ1-2, with D unresolved. V was cut by 2 bases and J by 6 bases, with 7 bases left in between. The CDR3 consists of 12 residues. Germline V gives CDR1 KGHSH, CDR2 LQKENI. CDR3 sequence reads: CASSPARDGYTF. The DNA of the CDR3 is TGTGCCAGCTCACCAGCGAGGGATGGCTACACCTTC.

The sample holds many counts of this clonotype. The genes are TRBV11-2 and TRBJ2-5; maybe TRBD2 (6 bases). This CDR3 has 14 amino acids. The V end was cut by 0 bases, the J end by 3 bases, with 8 bases between. CDR1 and CDR2 from the germline V gene are SGHAT and FQNNGV. CDR3 in amino acids: CASSLDPGEETQYF. The CDR3 nucleotides are TGTGCCAGCAGCTTAGATCCGGGGGAAGAGACCCAGTACTTC.

The chain combines TRBV20-1 with TRBJ2-1; D gene unclear. Germline CDR1 and CDR2: DFQATT and SNEGSKA (reference sequence). Trimming took 0 bases from V and 3 from J, leaving 9 bases between them. CDR3 length: 14 amino acids. The CDR3 spells CSARDRTGYNEQFF. CDR3 in DNA: TGCAGTGCTAGAGACCGGACGGGCTACAATGAGCAGTTCTTC.

This clonotype showed up just once. The chain is built from TRBV12-3 or TRBV12-4 and TRBJ1-1; TRBD1 is a possible D gene (5 bases). Trimming cost V 2 bases and J 1 base, with 17 bases left between them. The length of the CDR3 is 17 residues. CDR3 DNA sequence: TGTGCCAGCAGTTTATCGGATGGGGCCGGCTGGAACACTGAAGCTTTCTTT. This encodes CASSLSDGAGWNTEAFF.

About this clonotype: The junction departs from germline at one end; a sequencing error may be responsible. The genes are TRBV12-3 or TRBV12-4 and TRBJ1-1; maybe TRBD1 (6 bases). The length of the CDR3 is 14 residues. CDR3 sequence: CAGRRTGMGTEAFF. The CDR3 region has the DNA TGTGCCGGCAGACGAACAGGGATGGGCACTGAAGCTTTCTTT.

As concerns this clonotype: Being one base from a much bigger clone, this may be a read error. The chain employs TRBV29-1 and TRBJ2-7, with no clear D. CDR3 length: 13 amino acids. In germline, CDR1 is SQVTM, CDR2 ANQGSEA. Deletions cut 7 bases from V and 7 bases from J, with 20 bases between. The CDR3 bases are TGCAGCGCCGAAGTTTCAGGTTTCGGTGAGCAGTACTTC. Translating it yields CSAEVSGFGEQYF.

V usage is TRBV7-9 and J usage is TRBJ2-7, with D perhaps being TRBD1 or TRBD2 (5 bases each). The V end lost 5 bases, the J end lost 4 bases, and 18 bases lay between the germline ends. This CDR3 has 15 amino acids. Germline CDR1 and CDR2: SEHNR and FQNEAQ (reference sequence). CDR3 nucleotides: TGTGCCAGCAGCCTTGAGGGGATAAAGTTATACGAGCAGTACTTC. It specifies CASSLEGIKLYEQYF.

This clonotype has ten or more counts. The rearrangement joins TRBV5-4 to TRBJ1-2, with a tentative D call TRBD1 (5 bases). The CDR3 is made up of 14 amino acids. V lost 4 bases, J lost 4 bases, and 14 bases lay in between. Germline V lookup: CDR1 SGHNT, CDR2 YYREEE (reference sequence). The CDR3 spells CASSRRQFPYGYTF. Written as DNA, the CDR3 is TGTGCCAGCAGCCGGAGACAGTTCCCCTATGGCTACACCTTC.

The chain has TRBV20-1 and TRBJ2-1; tentative D call: TRBD1 (6 bases). Germline-derived CDR1 and CDR2 are DFQATT and SNEGSKA (reference sequence). Trimming removed 3 bases at V and 7 bases at J, with 22 bases between. The CDR3 loop spans 16 amino acids. The CDR3 spells CSASIYGGLRSNEQFF. The CDR3 DNA reads TGCAGTGCTAGTATTTATGGGGGCCTGCGGAGTAATGAGCAGTTCTTC.

This clonotype came up a few times. The CDR3, as DNA: TGCGCCAGCAGCTTGTCGGGACAGATGGAGACCCAGTACTTC. Residues: CASSLSGQMETQYF. The rearrangement joins TRBV5-1 to TRBJ2-5, with TRBD1 matching over 7 bases. J was trimmed by 5 bases and V by 1 base; bases with no gene match: 5. The CDR3 consists of 14 residues. Germline lookup yields CDR1 SGHRS and CDR2 YFSETQ.

The chain joins TRBV5-1 to TRBJ2-1; TRBD2 aligns across 12 bases. The CDR3 is made up of 18 amino acids. The ends lost 2 bases at V and 4 bases at J; junction bases unmatched: 10. Germline V gene sequence: CDR1 SGHRS, CDR2 YFSETQ. This CDR3 reads CASSLGPVGLAGYNEQFF. In DNA form, the CDR3 reads TGCGCCAGCAGCTTAGGACCCGTGGGACTAGCGGGTTACAATGAGCAGTTCTTC.

CDR3 in amino acids: CATSRSGTSREETQYF. The CDR3 nucleotides read TGTGCCACCAGCCGCAGCGGGACTAGCCGAGAAGAGACCCAGTACTTC. The genes are TRBV15 and TRBJ2-5; TRBD2 aligns across 9 bases. Germline loops: CDR1 LNHNV, CDR2 YYDKDF (reference sequence). Trimming took 5 bases from V and 3 from J; bases not matched to a gene: 10. This CDR3 is built from 16 residues.

In regard to this clonotype: A clone one base away is much larger, so this may be a read error. The chain joins TRBV29-1 to TRBJ2-5, with TRBD2 matching over 7 bases. The CDR3 runs 14 residues. Germline trimming cut 4 bases from V and 11 bases from J; bases unmatched to any gene: 16. CDR1 is SQVTM and CDR2 is ANQGSEA in the germline V gene. The CDR3 loop is CSVAGAGAINEQYF. CDR3 nucleotides: TGCAGCGTTGCGGGTGCGGGAGCGATTAATGAGCAGTACTTC. Supplemented by reference TRBV29-1 and TRBJ2-5, the full variable domain reads SAVISQKPSRDICQRGTSLTIQCQVDSQVTMMFWYRQQPGQSLTLIATANQGSEATYESGFVIDKFPISRPNLTFSTLTVSNMSPEDSSIYLCSVAGAGAINEQYFGPGTRLLVL.

This clonotype was recorded many times. The V call is TRBV20-1, the J call TRBJ2-4; D is unresolved. The CDR3 spans 15 residues. Germline lookup yields CDR1 DFQATT and CDR2 SNEGSKA (reference sequence). The ends were cut back, 0 bases at V and 2 bases at J, with 11 bases in the middle. CDR3 DNA: TGCAGTGCTAGAGAGGCGGTATTGACCAAAAACATTCAGTACTTC. Amino acids: CSAREAVLTKNIQYF.

This clonotype has just a few counts. The chain has TRBV6-6 and TRBJ2-7, with a tentative D call TRBD2 (6 bases). Germline V lookup: CDR1 MNHNY, CDR2 SVGAGI (reference sequence). Trimming took off 2 bases at V and 0 bases at J, with 11 bases between the two ends. The CDR3 covers 15 residues. The CDR3, as DNA: TGTGCCAGCAGTTACGCGCAGCGGGCCTCCTACGAGCAGTACTTC. Translation: CASSYAQRASYEQYF.

This clonotype was counted between two and nine times. This chain joins TRBV2 and TRBJ1-2; D remains ambiguous. Germline V gives CDR1 SNHLY, CDR2 FYNNEI. V was clipped by 3 bases and J by 8 bases, with 1 base between them. The CDR3 consists of 9 residues. CDR3 nucleotide sequence: TGTGCCAGCAGTGAGGGCTACACCTTC. The encoded protein is CASSEGYTF.

This sequence joins TRBV7-6 and TRBJ2-5; maybe TRBD1 (5 bases). The last part of the DNA fits TRBJ2-7 better; the J call may be wrong. The germline CDR1 and CDR2 sequences are SGHVS and FNYEAQ. There are 15 residues in the CDR3. CDR3 in DNA: TGTGCCAGCAGCTTAGGCCGGCAGGGAATTTACGAGCAGTACTTC. Amino acid sequence: CASSLGRQGIYEQYF.

The chain joins TRBV18 to TRBJ2-7; D not resolved. Trimming stripped 0 bases from V and 1 base from J, with 13 bases between. The length of the CDR3 is 16 residues. CDR1 and CDR2 from the germline V gene are KGHSH and LQKENI. DNA of the CDR3: TGTGCCAGCTCACCACCCCCGACGGACCTTTCCTACGAGCAGTACTTC. This codes for CASSPPPTDLSYEQYF.